This T cell receptor (beta chain) came from a study of STAT5B mutations in CD4+ large granular lymphocyte leukemia. In the original analysis: Lowest detectable productive clonotype frequency was 2.59 x 10-5. Sequencing was performed with immunoSEQ multiplex PCR; in TCRdb, only in-frame clones are kept and a portion is missing. V and J calls and clone size are copied from that table; D and trimming were computed from the DNA. The table includes about 35,000 clones, 65% to 70% detected once. The CDR3 sequence is 17 residues long. The V gene's germline CDR1 is SGHTA and CDR2 FQGNSA. The junction had 3 bases not matched to a gene; V was cut back by 2 bases and J by 0 bases. Study results and limitations: Main leukemic clonotypes were patient-specific, but more than 20% appeared at low frequency elsewhere. CD4-sorted patient repertoires seemed more clonal than healthy CD4+ repertoires. Compared with healthy controls (2/35), patient top clones favored TRBV06 (8/27).

Details on this clone: As yet, its antigen is unknown.

The receptor comes from a human donor in good health. Sequenced: CD4+ T cells from blood buffy coats. The chain combines TRBV7-2 with TRBJ2-1; 11 bases agree with TRBD2. This chain's CDR3 is CASSLLAGGRSYNEQFF. In DNA form, the CDR3 reads TGTGCCAGCAGCTTACTAGCGGGGGGCCGCTCCTACAATGAGCAGTTCTTC.